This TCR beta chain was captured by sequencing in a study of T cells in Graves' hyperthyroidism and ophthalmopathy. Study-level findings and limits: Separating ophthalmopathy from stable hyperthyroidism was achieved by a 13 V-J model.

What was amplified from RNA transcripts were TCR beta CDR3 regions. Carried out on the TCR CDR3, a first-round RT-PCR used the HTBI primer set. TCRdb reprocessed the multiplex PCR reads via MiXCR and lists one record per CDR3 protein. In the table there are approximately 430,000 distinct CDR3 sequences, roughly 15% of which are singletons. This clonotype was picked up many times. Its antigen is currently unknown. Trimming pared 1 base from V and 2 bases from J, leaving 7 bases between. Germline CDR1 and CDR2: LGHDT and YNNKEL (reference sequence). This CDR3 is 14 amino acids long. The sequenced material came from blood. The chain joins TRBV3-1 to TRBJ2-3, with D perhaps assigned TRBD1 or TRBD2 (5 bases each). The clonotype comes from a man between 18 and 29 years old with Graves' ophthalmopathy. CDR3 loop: CASSQAGTTDTQYF. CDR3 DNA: TGTGCCAGCAGCCAAGCGGGGACCACAGATACGCAGTATTTT.